The 22 T cell receptor beta chains in this list originate from one sample, sequenced in a study of cytomegalovirus exposure and HLA in healthy donors (dated by TCRdb to 2016 to 2017). Libraries came from the immunoSEQ multiplex PCR assay. The multiplex PCR relied on a mix of 60 forward primers for TCR Vbeta segments and 13 reverse primers for TCR Jbeta segments. This is the immuneACCESS table as TCRdb keeps it, with only in-frame sequences that have V and J called. A part of the clones is gone; compared with another copy, unresolved V genes explain less than half, and the rest is unexplained. The sample yields 95,000 to 150,000 clones; around 80% were counted once. Approximately 0.22% of the sample comes from the top ten. The sample taken for sequencing was PBMCs. The source is a man in his fifties in good health and CMV-seronegative.

This clone appeared a single time. V is TRBV28 and J is TRBJ1-3, with 8 nucleotides matching TRBD1. With V trimmed by 4 bases and J by 0 bases, 2 bases remained unmatched. From germline, CDR1 is MDHEN and CDR2 SYDVKM. The CDR3 is 15 residues long. The CDR3 loop reads CASSWDRRSGNTIYF. CDR3 in DNA: TGTGCCAGCAGTTGGGACAGGCGCTCTGGAAACACCATATATTTT. The variable domain in full, with the rest retrieved from reference TRBV28 and TRBJ1-3, is DVKVTQSSRYLVKRTGEKVFLECVQDMDHENMFWYRQDPGLGLRLIYFSYDVKMKEKGDIPEGYSVSREKKERFSLILESASTNQTSMYLCASSWDRRSGNTIYFGEGSWLTVV.

In its sample, this clone was seen a few times. The chain joins TRBV27 to TRBJ1-2; the D gene is possibly TRBD1 (6 bases). Trimming took off 6 bases at V and 12 bases at J, with 20 bases between the two ends. This CDR3 comprises 13 residues. Germline CDR1 MNHEY, CDR2 SMNVEV (reference sequence). The CDR3 sequence: CASSHGTSHGNTF. The DNA for the CDR3 is TGTGCCAGCAGCCACGGGACATCCCACGGGAACACCTTC.

The chain recombines TRBV18 with TRBJ2-3, with TRBD2 identical over 14 bases. This CDR3 is built from 15 residues. Germline lookup yields CDR1 KGHSH and CDR2 LQKENI. The junction had 4 bases not matched to a gene; V was cut back by 7 bases and J by 4 bases. The CDR3 is CASWSGLAGADTQYF. DNA for the CDR3: TGTGCCAGCTGGTCGGGACTAGCGGGAGCAGATACGCAGTATTTT.

The V gene is TRBV7-2, the J gene TRBJ1-2, with D tentatively TRBD1 (5 bases). Germline values: CDR1 SGHTA, CDR2 FQGNSA. V gave up 6 bases and J gave up 0 bases, with 8 bases separating them. This CDR3 contains 13 residues. The CDR3 spells CASRGQANYGYTF. In nucleotides, the CDR3 is TGTGCCAGCAGAGGACAAGCTAACTATGGCTACACCTTC.

This sequence joins TRBV28 and TRBJ1-5; no firm D call. Germline CDR1 reads MDHEN; CDR2 reads SYDVKM. V was pared by 2 bases and J by 3 bases, with 8 bases between. The CDR3 runs 14 residues. This CDR3 is CASSLVQDNQPQHF. CDR3 nucleotide sequence: TGTGCCAGCAGTTTAGTCCAGGACAATCAGCCCCAGCATTTT.

The chain combines TRBV6-5 with TRBJ2-2, with D tentatively TRBD2 (5 bases). Germline CDR1 MNHEY, CDR2 SVGAGI. V lost 6 bases and J 3 bases, leaving 14 bases between the germline ends. The CDR3 sequence is 15 residues long. CDR3 sequence: CASRSVGADTGELFF. For the CDR3, the DNA is TGTGCCAGCAGATCGGTGGGAGCGGACACCGGGGAGCTGTTTTTT.

V is TRBV10-3 and J is TRBJ2-7; the D gene is possibly TRBD1 (6 bases). Per the germline V gene, CDR1 is ENHRY and CDR2 is SYGVKD. Trimming removed 6 bases from V and 4 bases from J, with 10 bases in between. The CDR3 totals 12 residues. CDR3 nucleotide sequence: TGTGCCATCAGGGGACAAGAATACGAGCAGTACTTC. Protein product: CAIRGQEYEQYF.

This clone has just one count. The V and J genes are TRBV14 and TRBJ2-3; D might be TRBD2 (6 bases). CDR1 is SGHDN and CDR2 is FVKESK in the germline V gene. The CDR3 has 13 residues. V was clipped by 4 bases and J by 11 bases, with 16 bases between them. CDR3 in amino acids: CASSPGLTVGQYF. The CDR3 DNA sequence: TGTGCCAGCAGCCCGGGACTCACGGTGGGGCAGTATTTT.

This clone appeared once. CDR3 in amino acids: CAWSRTGTNQPQHF. CDR3 in DNA: TGTGCCTGGAGCCGGACAGGGACCAATCAGCCCCAGCATTTT. J is TRBJ1-5 and V is TRBV30; 8 bases are shared with TRBD1. Germline CDR1 is GTSNPN and CDR2 is SVGIG (reference sequence). The CDR3 runs to 14 residues. After removal of 3 bases from V and 3 bases from J, the junction contained 4 bases not matched to a gene.

The V and J genes are TRBV5-4 and TRBJ1-4, with TRBD1 matching over 8 bases. The germline V gene has CDR1 SGHNT and CDR2 YYREEE (reference sequence). There are 14 residues in the CDR3. J lost 8 bases, V lost 4 bases, and 7 bases had no gene match. CDR3 sequence (DNA): TGTGCCAGCAGCCCCGGACAGGGTGCCGAAAAACTGTTTTTT. It encodes CASSPGQGAEKLFF.

Notes on this clone: One junction end disagrees with the germline gene, perhaps due to a read error. The chain couples TRBV7-2 to TRBJ2-2; possibly TRBD2 for D (5 bases). The CDR3 runs to 12 residues. Germline V lookup: CDR1 SGHTA, CDR2 FQGNSA. CDR3 bases: TGTGCCAGCATGAGGGAAGCCGGTGAGCTGTTTTTT. Protein product: CASMREAGELFF.

The chain joins TRBV28 to TRBJ1-2; no reliable D call. This CDR3 region has 16 residues. V was trimmed by 4 bases and J by 4 bases, leaving 19 bases between them. The germline V gene has CDR1 MDHEN and CDR2 SYDVKM. The CDR3 region is CASSSPLSHRIYGYTF. The CDR3 DNA is TGTGCCAGCAGTTCTCCTCTTTCTCACAGAATCTATGGCTACACCTTC.

V is TRBV21-1 and J is TRBJ2-1; the listed D gene, TRBD2, was not tested against the DNA. TRBV21-1 is a known pseudogene. The CDR3 sequence is 13 residues long. CDR3 nucleotides: TGTGCCAGCAGCGGGCGAGAGGGTCATGAGCAGTTCTTC. Protein: CASSGREGHEQFF.

This chain uses TRBV30 with TRBJ2-5; D call uncertain. This CDR3 has 11 residues. V lost 2 bases and J 4 bases, leaving 5 bases between the germline ends. Germline V gene lookup returns CDR1 GTSNPN and CDR2 SVGIG (reference sequence). The CDR3 DNA follows: TGTGCCTGGAGTTATATAGAGACCCAGTACTTC. It specifies CAWSYIETQYF.

The chain joins TRBV25-1 to TRBJ2-5; D is undetermined. Near its end, the DNA agrees better with TRBJ2-7, so the J call may be wrong. The CDR3 has 12 residues. Germline CDR1 and CDR2: MGHDK and SYGVNS. In nucleotides, the CDR3 is TGTGCCAGCAGCCAATACTCCTACGAGCAGTACTTC. It specifies CASSQYSYEQYF.

The rearrangement uses TRBV7-7 and TRBJ2-3; 10 nucleotides align to TRBD1. There are 16 residues in the CDR3. Germline assignment: CDR1 SSHAT and CDR2 FNYEAQ (reference sequence). V trimming: 2 bases; J trimming: 3 bases; junction bases outside the gene matches: 5. The CDR3 sequence: CASSLSGTGVTDTQYF. The CDR3 DNA reads TGTGCCAGCAGCTTAAGTGGGACAGGGGTTACAGATACGCAGTATTTT.

The J gene is TRBJ2-3, the V gene TRBV6-5; D is perhaps TRBD2 (6 bases). The V end lost 6 bases, the J end lost 3 bases, and 10 bases lay between the germline ends. Germline assignment: CDR1 MNHEY and CDR2 SVGAGI. The length of the CDR3 is 13 residues. CDR3 region: CASRGDFTDTQYF. The CDR3 DNA follows: TGTGCCAGCAGGGGGGACTTTACAGATACGCAGTATTTT.

V and J are TRBV9 and TRBJ1-2; D unresolved. V was shortened by 0 bases and J by 8 bases, with 14 bases between the two germline ends. Per germline, CDR1 SGDLS and CDR2 YYNGEE. The CDR3 has 14 residues. This chain's CDR3 is CASSVEPTPQGYTF. The CDR3 nucleotides are TGTGCCAGCAGCGTAGAACCGACTCCTCAAGGCTACACCTTC.

In this sample, this clone turned up once. The genes are TRBV5-4 and TRBJ1-5; D unresolved. CDR3 size: 15 residues. The ends were cut back, 0 bases at V and 2 bases at J, with 9 bases in the middle. Germline V CDR1 and CDR2: SGHNT, YYREEE (reference sequence). The CDR3 coding sequence is TGTGCCAGCAGCTTGGACGGTATTGGCAATCAGCCCCAGCATTTT. Its translation: CASSLDGIGNQPQHF.

The chain uses TRBV7-8 and TRBJ2-7; maybe TRBD2 (5 bases). This CDR3 is built from 16 residues. Germline lookup yields CDR1 SGHVS and CDR2 FQNEAQ. Trimming cost V 1 base and J 2 bases, with 15 bases left between them. Written as DNA, the CDR3 is TGTGCCAGCAGCTTAGAGGGCGGGCCGACCCCCTACGAGCAGTACTTC. It yields the protein CASSLEGGPTPYEQYF.

The chain links TRBV28 to TRBJ2-5, with D tentatively TRBD1 (6 bases). TRBJ2-7 matches the DNA end more closely, so the J call is doubtful. Germline values: CDR1 MDHEN, CDR2 SYDVKM. This CDR3 is built from 16 residues. CDR3 loop: CASSPTPRTASYEQYF. The CDR3, as DNA: TGTGCCAGCAGCCCCACCCCGAGGACAGCTTCCTACGAGCAGTACTTC.

The V call is TRBV2, the J call TRBJ2-6, with TRBD2 matching 8 bases. This CDR3 is 17 amino acids long. CDR1 SNHLY and CDR2 FYNNEI come from the germline V gene. Trimming cost V 4 bases and J 0 bases; bases outside gene matches: 5. CDR3 protein: CASSVRGASSGANVLTF. In DNA form, the CDR3 reads TGTGCCAGCAGTGTGCGGGGGGCTAGCTCTGGGGCCAACGTCCTGACTTTC. The full variable domain, its missing parts supplied by reference TRBV2 and TRBJ2-6, is EPEVTQTPSHQVTQMGQEVILRCVPISNHLYFYWYRQILGQKVEFLVSFYNNEISEKSEIFDDQFSVERPDGSNFTLKIRSTKLEDSAMYFCASSVRGASSGANVLTFGAGSRLTVL.